This T cell receptor (beta chain) derives from a study of cytomegalovirus exposure and HLA in healthy donors. The overall study: In an earlier analysis, 90 million to 130 million unique TCR beta sequences were found from some 180 million T cells. Overall study findings and caveats: CMV serostatus was the sole immune exposure information available. CMV antigen specificity of three CMV-associated chains was confirmed in vitro. Previously analyzed data showed that most TCR beta V segments were productive at a frequency of about 87% or about 30%.

This PCR relied on a set of 60 Vbeta primers and 13 Jbeta primers. Assay: immunoSEQ multiplex PCR; the TCRdb copy retains only in-frame clones and omits some. The sample includes 65,000 to 75,000 clones, 60% to 70% of them seen just once. As to this clone: Its antigen is still unknown.

The CDR3 has 14 residues. Germline V lookup: CDR1 SGHNT, CDR2 YYREEE (reference sequence). V was clipped by 2 bases and J by 4 bases; unmatched bases: 6. The sequenced material came from PBMCs. The clonotype comes from a man in his forties in good health and CMV-seropositive. This chain connects TRBV5-4 to TRBJ2-7; TRBD2 matches at 7 bases. In DNA, the CDR3 is TGTGCCAGCAGCTTTGCCGGGGGAGGGTACGAGCAGTACTTC. Its translation: CASSFAGGGYEQYF.